These T cell receptor beta chains were read from a single sample in a study of cytomegalovirus exposure and HLA in healthy donors. Measured with immunoSEQ multiplex PCR; TCRdb has only the in-frame clones, and not every one. In the table there are tens of thousands of clones, 96% of which are singletons. The sequencing input was PBMCs. These receptor sequences come from a young woman in good health and CMV-seropositive. Each CDR3 is given with its conserved first and last residue. The order of the fields is CDR3 DNA, CDR3 protein, clone size, CDR3 length, V gene, J gene, D gene. The D gene is left open where the match is weak. Expanded clones are given a class, and other clones once, few, many or no size at all.

DNA: TGTGCCAGCAGGGGGGGTAGCGAAAGCACAGATACGCAGTATTTT
CDR3: CASRGGSESTDTQYF
size: .
length: 15
V: TRBV10-3
J: TRBJ2-3
D: .

DNA: TGCGCCAGCAGCTTGGACCGGGACTACGAGCAGTACTTC
CDR3: CASSLDRDYEQYF
size: once
length: 13
V: TRBV5-1
J: TRBJ2-7
D: .

DNA: TGTGCCAGCAGCTGGCGACAGGGTTCAGACACCGGGGAGCTGTTTTTT
CDR3: CASSWRQGSDTGELFF
size: .
length: 16
V: TRBV11-3
J: TRBJ2-2
D: TRBD1

DNA: TGTGCCAGCAGTGGCAACAGGGGGCGGGAGACCCAGTACTTC
CDR3: CASSGNRGRETQYF
size: .
length: 14
V: TRBV2
J: TRBJ2-5
D: TRBD1

DNA: TGCGCCAGCAGCCAAGATGGGGCTAGCGGGTCCCTAGAGACCCAGTACTTC
CDR3: CASSQDGASGSLETQYF
size: .
length: 17
V: TRBV4-3
J: TRBJ2-5
D: TRBD2

DNA: TGTGCCACCAGCAGAGATGGGGGGGGCCGAAACAATGAGCAGTTCTTC
CDR3: CATSRDGGGRNNEQFF
size: .
length: 16
V: TRBV15
J: TRBJ2-1
D: .

DNA: TGTGCCAGCAGCTTAGACCTAGCTGGTAGCGAGCAGTACTTC
CDR3: CASSLDLAGSEQYF
size: .
length: 14
V: TRBV7-9
J: TRBJ2-7
D: .

DNA: TGTGCCAGCAGTTTAAGGCGGAACACAGATACGCAGTATTTT
CDR3: CASSLRRNTDTQYF
size: .
length: 14
V: TRBV28
J: TRBJ2-3
D: .

DNA: TGTGCCAGCAGCGTACGTGGGACTAAGCCCGAGCAGTACTTC
CDR3: CASSVRGTKPEQYF
size: .
length: 14
V: TRBV9
J: TRBJ2-7
D: TRBD2

DNA: TGTGCCAGCAGCGGGAGACAGGGGTCCTCCTACAATGAGCAGTTCTTC
CDR3: CASSGRQGSSYNEQFF
size: .
length: 16
V: TRBV21-1
J: TRBJ2-1
D: .

DNA: TGTGCCAGCAGCATCGACCCGGGCTCCTACGAGCAGTACTTC
CDR3: CASSIDPGSYEQYF
size: .
length: 14
V: TRBV7-6
J: TRBJ2-7
D: .

DNA: TGTGCCAGCGGACTAGCGGAGAACTACGAGCAGTACTTC
CDR3: CASGLAENYEQYF
size: .
length: 13
V: TRBV10-3
J: TRBJ2-7
D: TRBD2

DNA: TGTGCCAGCAGTCCATTCGACAAAGATAGCAATCAGCCCCAGCATTTT
CDR3: CASSPFDKDSNQPQHF
size: .
length: 16
V: TRBV28
J: TRBJ1-5
D: .

DNA: TGCGCCAGCAGCTACTACACGACTAACTATGGCTACACCTTC
CDR3: CASSYYTTNYGYTF
size: .
length: 14
V: TRBV5-1
J: TRBJ1-2
D: .

DNA: TGTGCCTGGAGCAAACCGAATTGGGGGCTCATGTACAATGAGCAGTTCTTC
CDR3: CAWSKPNWGLMYNEQFF
size: .
length: 17
V: TRBV30
J: TRBJ2-1
D: .

DNA: TGTGCCTGGAGTGTTAGAGATACGCAGTATTTT
CDR3: CAWSVRDTQYF
size: .
length: 11
V: TRBV30
J: TRBJ2-3
D: .

DNA: TGTGCCAGCAGCTTTGAGTATCGGAGTTCTGACTATGGCTACACCTTC
CDR3: CASSFEYRSSDYGYTF
size: .
length: 16
V: TRBV5-6
J: TRBJ1-2
D: .

DNA: TGCGCCAGCAGCCAAGGACTCGGAGAGACCCAGTACTTC
CDR3: CASSQGLGETQYF
size: .
length: 13
V: TRBV5-1
J: TRBJ2-5
D: .

DNA: TGTGCCAGCAGCTTAGGGGCAGGGGAGCAGCCCCAGCATTTT
CDR3: CASSLGAGEQPQHF
size: once
length: 14
V: TRBV13
J: TRBJ1-5
D: .

DNA: TGCAGCGCTCCCTCCGGGGGGGGCCCTCACAATGAGCAGTTCTTC
CDR3: CSAPSGGGPHNEQFF
size: once
length: 15
V: TRBV29-1
J: TRBJ2-1
D: TRBD2

DNA: TGTGCCAGCAGCCCTTTGGGGGCCGGCACCGGGGAGCTGTTTTTT
CDR3: CASSPLGAGTGELFF
size: .
length: 15
V: TRBV5-5
J: TRBJ2-2
D: .

DNA: TGTGCCAGCATGAGGGCTGAAGCTTTCTTT
CDR3: CASMRAEAFF
size: once
length: 10
V: TRBV2
J: TRBJ1-1
D: .

DNA: TGTGCTAGTGGTTTGGTAGTCGGCCAGGGCACAGATACGCAGTATTTT
CDR3: CASGLVVGQGTDTQYF
size: .
length: 16
V: TRBV12-5
J: TRBJ2-3
D: .

DNA: TGTGCCAGCAGCTTGCTCCTCGACTCTCCTCCTCGATCCATGGGGCCCCAGCATTTT
CDR3: CASSLLLDSPPRSMGPQHF
size: .
length: 19
V: TRBV5-7
J: TRBJ1-5
D: .

DNA: TGTGCCAGCTCACCCCGCGGACTCGACAATGAGCAGTTCTTC
CDR3: CASSPRGLDNEQFF
size: .
length: 14
V: TRBV18
J: TRBJ2-1
D: .

DNA: TGTGCCAGCAGTTTACTACTAGCGCATTCCTACAATGAGCAGTTCTTC
CDR3: CASSLLLAHSYNEQFF
size: .
length: 16
V: TRBV28
J: TRBJ2-1
D: TRBD2

DNA: TGTGCCTGGAAGGGAAGGGCTAGCGGAGCCTACAATGAGCAGTTCTTC
CDR3: CAWKGRASGAYNEQFF
size: .
length: 16
V: TRBV30
J: TRBJ2-1
D: TRBD2

DNA: TGTGCCAGCAGTTTCCTTGGACTAGCGGGAGGCAATGAGCAGTTCTTC
CDR3: CASSFLGLAGGNEQFF
size: .
length: 16
V: TRBV28
J: TRBJ2-1
D: TRBD2

DNA: TGTGCCAGCAGTGACCTAGTAGGCCGGGGTGAGCAGTACTTC
CDR3: CASSDLVGRGEQYF
size: .
length: 14
V: TRBV28
J: TRBJ2-7
D: .

DNA: TGTGCCAGCAGTTCACCGGGACAGAAATACAATGAGCAGTTCTTC
CDR3: CASSSPGQKYNEQFF
size: .
length: 15
V: TRBV28
J: TRBJ2-1
D: TRBD1

DNA: TGTGCCAGCAGCTTGGACACCTACGAGCAGTACTTC
CDR3: CASSLDTYEQYF
size: once
length: 12
V: TRBV5-4
J: TRBJ2-7
D: .

DNA: TGTGCCAGCAGCGGCCCGGCGGGACCAACCTCCTATGAGCAGTTCTTC
CDR3: CASSGPAGPTSYEQFF
size: .
length: 16
V: TRBV5-4
J: TRBJ2-1
D: .

DNA: TGTGCCAGCTCACCTACACCGGGACAGGCTAACTACGAGCAGTACTTC
CDR3: CASSPTPGQANYEQYF
size: .
length: 16
V: TRBV18
J: TRBJ2-7
D: TRBD1

DNA: TGTGCCAGCAGCTCCGGGACTAGCGGGAATGAGCAGTTCTTC
CDR3: CASSSGTSGNEQFF
size: once
length: 14
V: TRBV11-2
J: TRBJ2-1
D: TRBD2

DNA: TGCGCCAGCAGCCACGGGACAGGTGTGAGCTCTGGAAACACCATATATTTT
CDR3: CASSHGTGVSSGNTIYF
size: .
length: 17
V: TRBV4-1
J: TRBJ1-3
D: TRBD1

DNA: TGTGCCTGGGCAGGAGGACAGGGAGGAGGGGAGCTGTTTTTT
CDR3: CAWAGGQGGGELFF
size: .
length: 14
V: TRBV30
J: TRBJ2-2
D: TRBD1

DNA: TGTGCCAGCAGCTTACGGCCTAGCGGCCTCGGGGACATTCAGTACTTC
CDR3: CASSLRPSGLGDIQYF
size: .
length: 16
V: TRBV7-3
J: TRBJ2-4
D: TRBD2

DNA: TGTGCCAGCTCGAAGAAACAGGGGTTGATGGCTCAGCCCCAGCATTTT
CDR3: CASSKKQGLMAQPQHF
size: .
length: 16
V: TRBV28
J: TRBJ1-5
D: TRBD1

DNA: TGTGCCAGCAGTCAAGACGGGGTGTCTTACAATGAGCAGTTCTTC
CDR3: CASSQDGVSYNEQFF
size: .
length: 15
V: TRBV6-5
J: TRBJ2-1
D: .

DNA: TGTGCCAGCAGTGGTCCGGCTAGAAGCCCAATGGATACGCAGTATTTT
CDR3: CASSGPARSPMDTQYF
size: .
length: 16
V: TRBV2
J: TRBJ2-3
D: .

DNA: TGTGCCACCAGCAGAGAGTTCGGTCGGGCAGGGCAGCCCCAGCATTTT
CDR3: CATSREFGRAGQPQHF
size: .
length: 16
V: TRBV15
J: TRBJ1-5
D: .

DNA: TGTGCCAGTAGTATAGGGACAGGATCCTACGAGCAGTACTTC
CDR3: CASSIGTGSYEQYF
size: .
length: 14
V: TRBV19
J: TRBJ2-7
D: TRBD1

DNA: TGTGCCAGTAGTATGCAGGGGCAGTACGAGCAGTACTTC
CDR3: CASSMQGQYEQYF
size: .
length: 13
V: TRBV19
J: TRBJ2-7
D: .

DNA: TGTGCCAGTAGTATAGCGGCGGGGGGGGATATGCAGTTCTTC
CDR3: CASSIAAGGDMQFF
size: .
length: 14
V: TRBV19
J: TRBJ2-1
D: TRBD2

DNA: TGTGCCAGCACTATCTCTGGAAACACCATATATTTT
CDR3: CASTISGNTIYF
size: .
length: 12
V: TRBV28
J: TRBJ1-3
D: .

DNA: TGTGCCAGCAGTTTACCTCGTCTAGCGGGAGTTAGTGAGACCCAGTACTTC
CDR3: CASSLPRLAGVSETQYF
size: .
length: 17
V: TRBV27
J: TRBJ2-5
D: TRBD2

DNA: TGTGCCAGCTCACCCCGGACTAGCGGGAGTGCGAACACCGGGGAGCTGTTTTTT
CDR3: CASSPRTSGSANTGELFF
size: .
length: 18
V: TRBV18
J: TRBJ2-2
D: TRBD2

DNA: TGTGCCAGCTCCCCCGCGGCGCATATTCTGAACACCGGGGAGCTGTTTTTT
CDR3: CASSPAAHILNTGELFF
size: .
length: 17
V: TRBV18
J: TRBJ2-2
D: .

DNA: TGTGCCAGTAGTATCTCCGGGACACGACAAGAGACCCAGTACTTC
CDR3: CASSISGTRQETQYF
size: .
length: 15
V: TRBV19
J: TRBJ2-5
D: .

DNA: TGTGCCAGCAGTCCCACAAGGCCCGAGGTGAACGAGCAGTACTTC
CDR3: CASSPTRPEVNEQYF
size: .
length: 15
V: TRBV6-5
J: TRBJ2-7
D: .

DNA: TGTGCCAGCAGCCCATGGACAGGGGCTAAATATGGCTACACCTTC
CDR3: CASSPWTGAKYGYTF
size: .
length: 15
V: TRBV27
J: TRBJ1-2
D: TRBD1

DNA: TGTGCCAGCAGCGTAGAGAGAAGCACCGGGGAGCTGTTTTTT
CDR3: CASSVERSTGELFF
size: few
length: 14
V: TRBV9
J: TRBJ2-2
D: .

DNA: TGTGCCATCAGTGAGAAGGGGTACTACGAGCAGTACTTC
CDR3: CAISEKGYYEQYF
size: .
length: 13
V: TRBV10-3
J: TRBJ2-7
D: .

DNA: TGTGCCAGTAGTACGACTAGCGGGAGGGAACCGGTGGAAGAGACCCAGTACTTC
CDR3: CASSTTSGREPVEETQYF
size: once
length: 18
V: TRBV19
J: TRBJ2-5
D: TRBD2